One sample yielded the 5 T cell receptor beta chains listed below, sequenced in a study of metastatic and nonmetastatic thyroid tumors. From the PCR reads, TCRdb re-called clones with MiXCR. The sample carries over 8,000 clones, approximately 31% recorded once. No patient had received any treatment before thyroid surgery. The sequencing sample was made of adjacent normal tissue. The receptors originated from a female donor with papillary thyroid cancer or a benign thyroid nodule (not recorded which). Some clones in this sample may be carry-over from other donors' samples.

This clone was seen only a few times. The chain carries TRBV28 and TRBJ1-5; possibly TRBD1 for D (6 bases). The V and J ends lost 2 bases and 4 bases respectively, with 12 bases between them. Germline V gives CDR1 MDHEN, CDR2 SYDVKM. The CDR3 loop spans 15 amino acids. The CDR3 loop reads CASSLGGGVNQPQHF. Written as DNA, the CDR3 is TGTGCCAGCAGTTTAGGTGGGGGCGTGAATCAGCCCCAGCATTTT. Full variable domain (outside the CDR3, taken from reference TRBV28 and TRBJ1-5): DVKVTQSSRYLVKRTGEKVFLECVQDMDHENMFWYRQDPGLGLRLIYFSYDVKMKEKGDIPEGYSVSREKKERFSLILESASTNQTSMYLCASSLGGGVNQPQHFGDGTRLSIL.

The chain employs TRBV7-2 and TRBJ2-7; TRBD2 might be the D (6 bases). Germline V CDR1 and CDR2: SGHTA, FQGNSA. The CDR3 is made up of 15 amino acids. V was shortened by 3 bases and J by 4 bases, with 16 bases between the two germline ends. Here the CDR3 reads CASSLRSGALYEQYF. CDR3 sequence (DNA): TGTGCCAGCAGCTTGCGTAGCGGAGCCCTTTACGAGCAGTACTTC.

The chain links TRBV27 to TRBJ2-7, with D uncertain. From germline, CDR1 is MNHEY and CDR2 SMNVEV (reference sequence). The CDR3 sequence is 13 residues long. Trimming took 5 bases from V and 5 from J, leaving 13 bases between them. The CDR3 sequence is CASSRQGPHEQYF. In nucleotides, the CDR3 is TGTGCCAGCAGTAGACAAGGGCCCCACGAGCAGTACTTC.

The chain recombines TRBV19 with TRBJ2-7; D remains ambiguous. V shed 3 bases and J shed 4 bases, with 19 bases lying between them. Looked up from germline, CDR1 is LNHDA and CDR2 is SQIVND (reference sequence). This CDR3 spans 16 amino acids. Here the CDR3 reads CASSISASPGGYEQYF. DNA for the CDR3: TGTGCCAGTAGTATCTCCGCCAGCCCCGGTGGGTACGAGCAGTACTTC.

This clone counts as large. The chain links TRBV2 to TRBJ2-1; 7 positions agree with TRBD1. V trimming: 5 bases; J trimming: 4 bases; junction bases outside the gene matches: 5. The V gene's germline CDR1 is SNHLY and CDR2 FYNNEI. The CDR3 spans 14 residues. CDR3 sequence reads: CASSQQGVYNEQFF. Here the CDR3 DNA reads TGTGCCAGCAGTCAGCAGGGGGTATACAATGAGCAGTTCTTC.